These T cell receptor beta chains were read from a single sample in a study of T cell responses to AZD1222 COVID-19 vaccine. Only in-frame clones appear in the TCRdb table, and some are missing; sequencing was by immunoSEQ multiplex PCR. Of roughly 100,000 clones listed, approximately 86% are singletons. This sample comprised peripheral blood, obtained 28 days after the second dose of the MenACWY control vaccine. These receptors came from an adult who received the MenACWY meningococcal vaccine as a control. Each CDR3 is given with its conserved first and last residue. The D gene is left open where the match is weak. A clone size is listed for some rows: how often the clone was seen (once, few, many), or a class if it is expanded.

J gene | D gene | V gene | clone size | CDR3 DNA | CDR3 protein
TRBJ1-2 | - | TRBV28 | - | TGTGCCAGCAGTCTGCCAGGGGATCCTAACTATGGCTACACCTTC | CASSLPGDPNYGYTF
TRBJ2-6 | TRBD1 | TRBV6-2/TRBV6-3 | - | TGTGCCAGCAGTTACGGGACAGGGTTCTCTGGGGCCAACGTCCTGACTTTC | CASSYGTGFSGANVLTF
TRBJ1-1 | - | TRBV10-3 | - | TGTGCCATCAGTGAGTCCTTCAGCATGAACACTGAAGCTTTCTTT | CAISESFSMNTEAFF
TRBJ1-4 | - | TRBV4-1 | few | TGCGCCAGCAGCCAAGCGGGCAACCGAGAAAAACTGTTTTTT | CASSQAGNREKLFF
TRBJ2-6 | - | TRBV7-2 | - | TGTGCCAGCAGCCGCCGGGGGGCCGGGGCCAACGTCCTGACTTTC | CASSRRGAGANVLTF
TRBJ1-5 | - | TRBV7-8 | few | TGTGCCAGCAGCTTAAGACCTAATCAGCCCCAGCATTTT | CASSLRPNQPQHF
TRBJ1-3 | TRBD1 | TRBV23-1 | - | TGCGCCAGCAGTCAATCGGCTCCCCTTCGACAGGGGGAAAGGAACACCATATATTTT | CASSQSAPLRQGERNTIYF
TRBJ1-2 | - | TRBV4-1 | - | TGCGCCAGCAGCCCACCTCAGGAGGGGATGGTTCACTATGGCTACACCTTC | CASSPPQEGMVHYGYTF
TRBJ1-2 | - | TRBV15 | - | TGTGCCACCAGCAGAGATCTTATCGCGACGTTCGACTATGGCTACACCTTC | CATSRDLIATFDYGYTF
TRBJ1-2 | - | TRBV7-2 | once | TGTGCCAGCAGCCCCCATATAACCGGAGTTATCTATGGCTACACCTTC | CASSPHITGVIYGYTF
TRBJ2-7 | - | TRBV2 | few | TGTGCCAGCAGTGAAGCTGACGAGCGGCGGCCCCCGGGGCCCTACGAGCAGTACTTC | CASSEADERRPPGPYEQYF
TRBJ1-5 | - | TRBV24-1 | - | TGTGCCACCAGTGATGGGGGCGGAGGGGAGCAGCCCCAGCATTTT | CATSDGGGGEQPQHF
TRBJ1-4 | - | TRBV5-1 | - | TGCGCCAGCAGCTTGTTCGGGGGGGCTTCTAATGAAAAACTGTTTTTT | CASSLFGGASNEKLFF
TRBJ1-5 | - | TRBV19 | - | TGTGCCAGTAGTGCCACCCGGTTTGCGGGGGGCGGTCAGCCCCAGCATTTT | CASSATRFAGGGQPQHF
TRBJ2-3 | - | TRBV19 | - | TGTGCCAGTAAAGGGCGCGGGACGGCTAGCACAGATACGCAGTATTTT | CASKGRGTASTDTQYF
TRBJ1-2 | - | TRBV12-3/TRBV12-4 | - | TGTGCCAGCAGCCCTGGCGGGGGGCTTGGCTACACCTTC | CASSPGGGLGYTF
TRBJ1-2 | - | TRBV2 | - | TGTGCCAGCAGTGAAGCACAGGGAAACTATGGCTACACCTTC | CASSEAQGNYGYTF
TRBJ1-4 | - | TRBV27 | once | TGTGCCAGCAGGGGGCATGACGCAGCTAATGAAAAACTGTTTTTT | CASRGHDAANEKLFF
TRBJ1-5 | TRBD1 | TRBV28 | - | TGTGCCAGCAGTTTATCCCACGGACAGGGGGGGCCCCAGCATTTT | CASSLSHGQGGPQHF
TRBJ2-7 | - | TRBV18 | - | TGTGCCAGCTCACCTATTGGGTCCTACGAGCAGTACTTC | CASSPIGSYEQYF
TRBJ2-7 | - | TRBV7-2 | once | TGTGCCAGCAGCCCATATACAGGGACGAGCTACGAGCAGTACTTC | CASSPYTGTSYEQYF
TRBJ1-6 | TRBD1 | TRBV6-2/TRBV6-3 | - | TGTGCCAGCAGTTACGGGACAGGGGTTTCACCCCTCCACTTT | CASSYGTGVSPLHF
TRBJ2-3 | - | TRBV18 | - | TGTGCCAGCTCACCACGGACAGATAGCACAGATACGCAGTATTTT | CASSPRTDSTDTQYF
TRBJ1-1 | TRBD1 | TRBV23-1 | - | TGCGCCAGCAGTCACACGGACAGGGGAAGAGATACTGAAGCTTTCTTT | CASSHTDRGRDTEAFF
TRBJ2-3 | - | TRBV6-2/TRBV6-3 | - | TGTGCCAGCAGTTACGATACTAGACAGTCTTCAGATACGCAGTATTTT | CASSYDTRQSSDTQYF
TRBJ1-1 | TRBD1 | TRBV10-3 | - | TGTGCCATCAAACCCGGACAGGGAGGGAACACTGAAGCTTTCTTT | CAIKPGQGGNTEAFF
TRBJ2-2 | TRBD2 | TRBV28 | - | TGTGCCAGCAGCCTGGCGCTAGCGGGCCCCGGGGAGCTGTTTTTT | CASSLALAGPGELFF
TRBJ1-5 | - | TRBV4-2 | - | TGTGCCAGCAGCCGCACGGACGCCGGGAATCAGCCCCAGCATTTT | CASSRTDAGNQPQHF
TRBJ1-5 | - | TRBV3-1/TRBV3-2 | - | TGTGCCAGCAGCCCGCGGACAGAGAATCAGCCCCAGCATTTT | CASSPRTENQPQHF
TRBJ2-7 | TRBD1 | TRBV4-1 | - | TGCGCCAGCAGCCAGTCCGGGACAGCCTCCTACGAGCAGTACTTC | CASSQSGTASYEQYF
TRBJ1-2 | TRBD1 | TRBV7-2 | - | TGTGCCAGCAGCCTCCGGGACAGGGACGGCTACACCTTC | CASSLRDRDGYTF
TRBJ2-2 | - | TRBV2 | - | TGTGCCAGCAGTGTGTTGGAGGGGGCGCTGTTTTTT | CASSVLEGALFF
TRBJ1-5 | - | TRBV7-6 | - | TGTGCCAGCAGCTTAAGCACCATCGAGGGGATTAGCAATCAGCCCCAGCATTTT | CASSLSTIEGISNQPQHF
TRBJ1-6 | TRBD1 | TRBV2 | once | TGTGCCAGCAGTGGCGGGACAGGGAATTCACCCCTCCACTTT | CASSGGTGNSPLHF
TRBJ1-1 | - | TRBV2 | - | TGTGCCAGCAGTGGGATTACAGGATCCGGGGCTTTCTTT | CASSGITGSGAFF
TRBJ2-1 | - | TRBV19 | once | TGTGCCAGTAGTATATCCCGGGACAATGAGCAGTTCTTC | CASSISRDNEQFF
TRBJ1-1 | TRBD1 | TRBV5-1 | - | TGCGCCAGCAGCCAGGGACAGAACTTGAACACTGAAGCTTTCTTT | CASSQGQNLNTEAFF
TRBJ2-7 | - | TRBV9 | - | TGTGCCAGCAGCGTAGTCGAAGGGGCCGAGCAGTACTTC | CASSVVEGAEQYF
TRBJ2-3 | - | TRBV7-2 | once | TGTGCCAGCACCCTCGCGGCGGTCTGGAGGACAGATACGCAGTATTTT | CASTLAAVWRTDTQYF
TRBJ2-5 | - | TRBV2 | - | TGTGCCGGCTCTGGAGGGACAGTCCCCCAAGAGACCCAGTACTTC | CAGSGGTVPQETQYF
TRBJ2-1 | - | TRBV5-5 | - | TGTGCCAGCAGCTTACAGGGCAATGAGCAGTTCTTC | CASSLQGNEQFF
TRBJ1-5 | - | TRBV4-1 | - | TGCGCCAGCAGCCACGCGGACGGTGGGAATCAGCCCCAGCATTTT | CASSHADGGNQPQHF
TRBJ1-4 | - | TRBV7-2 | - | TGTGCCAGCAGCTTTGGGCGGGGAACTAATGAAAAACTGTTTTTT | CASSFGRGTNEKLFF
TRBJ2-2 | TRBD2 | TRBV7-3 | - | TGTGCCAGCAGCTCCCCGGGGGGGGGTGCGGGGGAGCTGTTTTTT | CASSSPGGGAGELFF
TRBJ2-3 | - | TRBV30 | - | TGTGCCTGGAGTGTACGGTTGGGGGCCGGCACAGATACGCAGTATTTT | CAWSVRLGAGTDTQYF
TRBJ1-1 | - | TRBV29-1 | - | TGCAGCGTTCAGGATATGAAGAACACTGAAGCTTTCTTT | CSVQDMKNTEAFF
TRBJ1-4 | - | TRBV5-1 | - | TGCGCCAGCAGCGCGACAGGTGGAACTGATGAAAAACTGTTTTTT | CASSATGGTDEKLFF
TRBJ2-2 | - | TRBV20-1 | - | TGCAGTGCTAGTGTGGGGAACACCGGGGAGCTGTTTTTT | CSASVGNTGELFF
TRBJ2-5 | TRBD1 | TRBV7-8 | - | TGTGCCAGCAGACGACAGGGCCAAGAGACCCAGTACTTC | CASRRQGQETQYF
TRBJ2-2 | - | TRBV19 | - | TGTGCCAGTAGTCGCGGGGGCGCGTCCGGGGAGCTGTTTTTT | CASSRGGASGELFF